This T cell receptor beta chain was identified during a study of shared clonotypes between healthy human individuals. Using immunoSEQ multiplex PCR, the repertoire was profiled, and TCRdb retains in-frame clones only, with some absent. The sample has roughly 500,000 clones, approximately 82% seen once. V was clipped by 2 bases and J by 6 bases, with 14 bases between them. The CDR3 is made up of 15 amino acids. Per germline, CDR1 KGHSH and CDR2 LQKENI. The chain carries TRBV18 and TRBJ2-4; no clear D. The receptor's source is a middle-aged woman in good health. Some clones in this sample may be carry-over from other donors' samples. The sequenced material came from PBMCs. CDR3 sequence: CASSPSHGEGNIQYF. For the CDR3, the DNA is TGTGCCAGCTCACCAAGTCACGGCGAAGGAAACATTCAGTACTTC. Drawing the rest from reference TRBV18 and TRBJ2-4, the complete variable domain is NAGVMQNPRHLVRRRGQEARLRCSPMKGHSHVYWYRQLPEEGLKFMVYLQKENIIDESGMPKERFSAEFPKEGPSILRIQQVVRGDSAAYFCASSPSHGEGNIQYFGAGTRLSVL.